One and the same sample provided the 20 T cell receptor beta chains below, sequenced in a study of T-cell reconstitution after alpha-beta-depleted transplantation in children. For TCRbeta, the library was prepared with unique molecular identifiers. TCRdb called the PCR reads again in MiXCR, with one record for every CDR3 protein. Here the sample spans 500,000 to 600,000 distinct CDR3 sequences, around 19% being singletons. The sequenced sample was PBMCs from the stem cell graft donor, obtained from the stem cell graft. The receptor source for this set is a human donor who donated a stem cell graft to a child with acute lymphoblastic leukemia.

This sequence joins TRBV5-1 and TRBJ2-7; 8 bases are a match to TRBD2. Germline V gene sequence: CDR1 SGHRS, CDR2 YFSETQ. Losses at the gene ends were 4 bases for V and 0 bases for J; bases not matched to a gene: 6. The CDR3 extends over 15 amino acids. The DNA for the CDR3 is TGCGCCAGCAGCCCGGTCGGACTAGCCTCCTACGAGCAGTACTTC. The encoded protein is CASSPVGLASYEQYF.

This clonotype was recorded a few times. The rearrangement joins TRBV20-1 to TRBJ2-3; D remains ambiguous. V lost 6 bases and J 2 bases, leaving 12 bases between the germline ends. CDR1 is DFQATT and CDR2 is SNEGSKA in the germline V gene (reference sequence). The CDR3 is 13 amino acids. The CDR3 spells CSAQKQITDTQYF. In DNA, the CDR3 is TGCAGTGCGCAGAAACAGATCACAGATACGCAGTATTTT.

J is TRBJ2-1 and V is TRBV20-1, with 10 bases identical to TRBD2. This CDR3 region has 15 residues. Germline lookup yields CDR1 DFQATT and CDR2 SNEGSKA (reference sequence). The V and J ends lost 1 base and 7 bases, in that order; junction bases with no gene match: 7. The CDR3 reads CSARGASGSKNEQFF. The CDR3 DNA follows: TGCAGTGCTAGAGGGGCTAGCGGGAGTAAGAATGAGCAGTTCTTC.

For the CDR3, the DNA is TGTGCCACCAGTGACCGGTACCAAGAGACCCAGTACTTC. Protein: CATSDRYQETQYF. The rearrangement joins TRBV24-1 to TRBJ2-5; D remains unclear. Germline CDR1 is KGHDR and CDR2 is SFDVKD. The CDR3 runs to 13 residues. V lost 4 bases and J 0 bases, leaving 5 bases between the germline ends.

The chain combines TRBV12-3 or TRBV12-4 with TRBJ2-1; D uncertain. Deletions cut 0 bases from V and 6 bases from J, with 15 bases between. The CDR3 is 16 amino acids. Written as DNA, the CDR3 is TGTGCCAGCAGTTTAGCGGCAGGATACCTTCGCAATGAGCAGTTCTTC. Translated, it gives CASSLAAGYLRNEQFF.

The CDR3 sequence is CASSPIRRTRDSTYEQYF. The DNA of the CDR3 is TGTGCCAGCAGCCCAATTCGCCGAACCCGGGACAGCACCTACGAGCAGTACTTC. This chain joins TRBV11-2 and TRBJ2-7, with 7 nucleotides matching TRBD1. The germline CDR1 and CDR2 sequences are SGHAT and FQNNGV. The CDR3 runs to 18 residues. The V gene end was trimmed by 5 bases and the J gene end by 2 bases; junction bases not matched to a gene: 18. The variable domain in full, with the rest retrieved from reference TRBV11-2 and TRBJ2-7, is EAGVAQSPRYKIIEKRQSVAFWCNPISGHATLYWYQQILGQGPKLLIQFQNNGVVDDSQLPKDRFSAERLKGVDSTLKIQPAKLEDSAVYLCASSPIRRTRDSTYEQYFGPGTRLTVT.

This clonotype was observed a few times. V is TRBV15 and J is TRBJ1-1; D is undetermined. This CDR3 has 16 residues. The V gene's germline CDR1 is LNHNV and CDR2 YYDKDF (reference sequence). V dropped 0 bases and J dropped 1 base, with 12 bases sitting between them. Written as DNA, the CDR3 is TGTGCCACCAGCAGAGAAGGGAACCCTCGGAACACTGAAGCTTTCTTT. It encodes CATSREGNPRNTEAFF.

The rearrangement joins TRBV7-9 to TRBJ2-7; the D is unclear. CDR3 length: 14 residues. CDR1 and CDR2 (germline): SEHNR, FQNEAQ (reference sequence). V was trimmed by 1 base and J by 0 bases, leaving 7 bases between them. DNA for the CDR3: TGTGCCAGCAGCTTAGGGGTTCTCTCCTACGAGCAGTACTTC. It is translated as CASSLGVLSYEQYF.

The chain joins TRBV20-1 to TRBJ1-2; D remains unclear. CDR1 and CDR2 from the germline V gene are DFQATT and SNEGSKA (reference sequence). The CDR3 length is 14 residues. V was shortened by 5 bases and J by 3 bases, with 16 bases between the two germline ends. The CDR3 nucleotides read TGCAGTGCTTACCGGCCGGGAAGACACTATGGCTACACCTTC. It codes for CSAYRPGRHYGYTF.

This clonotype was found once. The CDR3 nucleotides are TGTGCCAGCAGTCTGACAGGGATGTATGGCTACACCTTC. It specifies CASSLTGMYGYTF. The chain uses TRBV27 and TRBJ1-2, with 7 positions matching TRBD1. V gave up 5 bases and J gave up 5 bases; unmatched junction bases: 5. The CDR3 runs to 13 residues. Germline lookup yields CDR1 MNHEY and CDR2 SMNVEV (reference sequence).

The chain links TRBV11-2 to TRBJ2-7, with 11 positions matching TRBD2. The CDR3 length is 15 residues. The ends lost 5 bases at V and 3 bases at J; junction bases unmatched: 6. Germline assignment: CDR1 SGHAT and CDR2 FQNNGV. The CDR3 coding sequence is TGTGCCAGCAGCACGGGGACTAGCGGACACTACGAGCAGTACTTC. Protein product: CASSTGTSGHYEQYF. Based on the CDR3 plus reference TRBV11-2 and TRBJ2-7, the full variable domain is EAGVAQSPRYKIIEKRQSVAFWCNPISGHATLYWYQQILGQGPKLLIQFQNNGVVDDSQLPKDRFSAERLKGVDSTLKIQPAKLEDSAVYLCASSTGTSGHYEQYFGPGTRLTVT.

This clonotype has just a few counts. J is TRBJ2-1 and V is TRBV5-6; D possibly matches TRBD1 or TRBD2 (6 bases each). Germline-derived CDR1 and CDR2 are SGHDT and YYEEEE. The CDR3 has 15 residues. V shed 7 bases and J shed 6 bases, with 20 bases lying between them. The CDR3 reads CASRGGSGEVNEQFF. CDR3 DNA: TGTGCCAGCCGAGGGGGTTCGGGAGAGGTCAATGAGCAGTTCTTC.

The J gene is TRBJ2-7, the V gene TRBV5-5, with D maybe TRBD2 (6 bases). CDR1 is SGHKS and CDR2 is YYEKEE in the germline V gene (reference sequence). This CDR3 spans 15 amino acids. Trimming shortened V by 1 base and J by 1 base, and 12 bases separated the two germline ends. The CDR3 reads CASSLLERASYEQYF. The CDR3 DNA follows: TGTGCCAGCAGCTTGCTGGAGCGGGCGTCCTACGAGCAGTACTTC.

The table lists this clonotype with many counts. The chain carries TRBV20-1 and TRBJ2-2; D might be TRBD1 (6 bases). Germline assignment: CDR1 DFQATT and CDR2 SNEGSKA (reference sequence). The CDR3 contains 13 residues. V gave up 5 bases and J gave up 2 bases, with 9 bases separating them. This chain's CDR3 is CSAPGANTGELFF. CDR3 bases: TGCAGTGCTCCAGGGGCCAACACCGGGGAGCTGTTTTTT.

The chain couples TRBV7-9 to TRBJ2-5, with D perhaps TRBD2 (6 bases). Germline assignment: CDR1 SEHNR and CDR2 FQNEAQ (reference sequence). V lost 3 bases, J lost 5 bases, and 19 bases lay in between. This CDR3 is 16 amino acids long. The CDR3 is CASSLDGGGMEETQYF. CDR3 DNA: TGTGCCAGCAGCTTGGACGGTGGCGGGATGGAGGAGACCCAGTACTTC.

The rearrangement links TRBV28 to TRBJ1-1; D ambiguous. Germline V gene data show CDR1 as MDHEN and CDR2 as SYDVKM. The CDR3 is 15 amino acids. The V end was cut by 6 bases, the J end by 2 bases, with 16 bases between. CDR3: CASRRSQGANTEAFF. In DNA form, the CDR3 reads TGTGCCAGCAGGCGTAGCCAAGGCGCAAACACTGAAGCTTTCTTT.

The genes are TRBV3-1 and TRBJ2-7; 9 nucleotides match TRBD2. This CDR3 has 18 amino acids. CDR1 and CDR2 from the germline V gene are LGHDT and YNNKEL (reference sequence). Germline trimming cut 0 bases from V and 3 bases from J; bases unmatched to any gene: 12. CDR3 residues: CASSQDLAGIGFVYEQYF. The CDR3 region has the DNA TGTGCCAGCAGCCAAGATCTAGCGGGAATCGGTTTTGTCTACGAGCAGTACTTC.

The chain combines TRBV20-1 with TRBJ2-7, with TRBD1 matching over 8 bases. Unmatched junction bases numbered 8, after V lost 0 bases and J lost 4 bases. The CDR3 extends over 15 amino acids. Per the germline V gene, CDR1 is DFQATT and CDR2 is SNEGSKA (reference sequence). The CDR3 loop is CSARDTPGGRYEQYF. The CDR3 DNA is TGCAGTGCTAGAGATACTCCAGGGGGCCGGTACGAGCAGTACTTC.

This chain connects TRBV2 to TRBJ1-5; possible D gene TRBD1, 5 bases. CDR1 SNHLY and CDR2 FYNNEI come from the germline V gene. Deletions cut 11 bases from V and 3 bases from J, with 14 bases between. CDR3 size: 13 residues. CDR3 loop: CASRGDHNQPQHF. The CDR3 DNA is TGTGCCTCCAGAGGGGACCACAATCAGCCCCAGCATTTT.

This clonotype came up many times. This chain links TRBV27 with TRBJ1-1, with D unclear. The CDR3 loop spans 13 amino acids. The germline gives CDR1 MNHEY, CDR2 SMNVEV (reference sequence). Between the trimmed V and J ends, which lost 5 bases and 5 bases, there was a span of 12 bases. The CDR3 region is CASSRSDGTEAFF. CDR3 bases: TGTGCCAGCAGTCGGAGTGATGGAACTGAAGCTTTCTTT.